This is a list of T cell receptor beta chains from one sample in a study of T cell repertoires in cytomegalovirus infection. One entry per CDR3 protein results from TCRdb running MiXCR on the reads. The sample lists about 530,000 distinct CDR3 sequences; around a quarter were seen once. Input material: PBMCs. These receptors came from a human donor in good health (CMV status not recorded). Some clones in this sample may be carry-over from other donors' samples. The CDR3 runs from the conserved cysteine through the conserved F or W. Fields, in order: CDR3 protein, CDR3 DNA, V gene, J gene, CDR3 length, clone size, D gene. A D gene is named only where the DNA matches it firmly. The size of a clone is reported for some rows only, either as once, few or many, or as a class for expanded clones.

CASGRRANEKLFF,TGTGCCAGCGGACGTAGGGCGAATGAAAAACTGTTTTTT,TRBV12-3/TRBV12-4,TRBJ1-4,13,.,.
CSGRFGVLETQYF,TGCAGCGGTCGATTTGGGGTCTTGGAGACCCAGTACTTC,TRBV29-1,TRBJ2-5,13,.,.
CASSLRALTRTGELFF,TGTGCCAGCAGCCTCCGGGCCCTAACTCGAACCGGGGAGCTGTTTTTT,TRBV11-3,TRBJ2-2,16,.,.
CASSLVAIQYDERPYNEQFF,TGTGCCAGCAGCTTAGTGGCAATCCAGTATGATGAGCGTCCCTACAATGAGCAGTTCTTC,TRBV7-6,TRBJ2-1,20,.,.
CASSLQDRISMEQYF,TGTGCCAGCAGCTTACAGGACAGAATATCTATGGAGCAGTACTTC,TRBV7-2,TRBJ2-7,15,many,.
CASSHGTAYYSPLHF,TGTGCCAGCAGCCACGGGACAGCCTATTATTCACCCCTCCACTTT,TRBV6-6,TRBJ1-6,15,.,TRBD1
CASSSQSGRAGEQFF,TGCGCCAGCAGCTCCCAAAGCGGGAGGGCGGGGGAGCAGTTCTTC,TRBV5-1,TRBJ2-1,15,.,TRBD2
CASSLNFGGNPPLHF,TGTGCCAGCAGCTTGAATTTTGGGGGGAACCCCCCCCTCCACTTT,TRBV7-9,TRBJ1-6,15,once,.
CASNREGSTDTQYF,TGTGCCAGTAACCGGGAGGGTAGCACAGATACGCAGTATTTT,TRBV19,TRBJ2-3,14,.,TRBD2
CASSWPGGDYSYEQYF,TGTGCCAGCAGCTGGCCGGGGGGGGATTACTCCTACGAGCAGTACTTC,TRBV7-8,TRBJ2-7,16,many,TRBD2
CASSGDRGFTEAFF,TGTGCCAGCAGCGGGGACAGGGGGTTCACTGAAGCTTTCTTT,TRBV7-9,TRBJ1-1,14,few,TRBD1
CASSLSVARNTEAFF,TGTGCCAGCAGCCTTTCCGTGGCGCGGAACACTGAAGCTTTCTTT,TRBV7-8,TRBJ1-1,15,many,.
CASSLGAGISYEQYF,TGTGCCAGCAGCTTAGGGGCGGGAATCTCCTACGAGCAGTACTTC,TRBV7-6,TRBJ2-7,15,few,.
CASSLGYDNEQFF,TGTGCCAGCAGCTTGGGGTATGACAATGAGCAGTTCTTC,TRBV5-6,TRBJ2-1,13,.,.
CATSIHGSTDTQYF,TGTGCCACCAGCATCCATGGGAGCACAGATACGCAGTATTTT,TRBV15,TRBJ2-3,14,many,.
CASSQEAWRETQYF,TGCGCCAGCAGCCAAGAAGCCTGGCGAGAGACCCAGTACTTC,TRBV4-3,TRBJ2-5,14,.,.
CASSQDQGLTYNEQFF,TGCGCCAGCAGCCAAGATCAGGGACTAACTTACAATGAGCAGTTCTTC,TRBV4-1,TRBJ2-1,16,many,TRBD2
CASSGGQEFFQETQYF,TGTGCCAGCTCAGGAGGACAGGAGTTCTTCCAAGAGACCCAGTACTTC,TRBV6-2/TRBV6-3,TRBJ2-5,16,few,TRBD1
CASSITWAGDQPQHF,TGTGCCAGTAGTATCACCTGGGCGGGAGATCAGCCCCAGCATTTT,TRBV19,TRBJ1-5,15,few,.
CASSGLMSYTDTQYF,TGTGCCAGCAGCGGGCTGATGAGCTACACAGATACGCAGTATTTT,TRBV9,TRBJ2-3,15,.,.
CASSRLGTVYEQYF,TGTGCCAGCAGCCGCTTAGGGACAGTTTACGAGCAGTACTTC,TRBV7-2,TRBJ2-7,14,many,TRBD1
CASSVRGGAYNEQFF,TGTGCCAGCAGCGTAAGGGGAGGGGCCTACAATGAGCAGTTCTTC,TRBV6-8,TRBJ2-1,15,.,TRBD2
CASQDDRAYGYTF,TGTGCCAGTCAAGACGACAGGGCCTATGGCTACACCTTC,TRBV19,TRBJ1-2,13,.,TRBD1
CASSIGRDLNYGYTF,TGTGCCAGTAGTATAGGACGGGATTTAAACTATGGCTACACCTTC,TRBV19,TRBJ1-2,15,.,.
CATSNPRPANTGELFF,TGTGCCACCAGCAATCCACGTCCGGCGAACACCGGGGAGCTGTTTTTT,TRBV24-1,TRBJ2-2,16,.,.
CASRRGGTVYEQYF,TGTGCCAGCAGACGGGGGGGGACAGTCTACGAGCAGTACTTC,TRBV6-1,TRBJ2-7,14,few,.
CSVAKGGTGYGYTF,TGCAGCGTTGCCAAGGGTGGGACAGGCTATGGCTACACCTTC,TRBV29-1,TRBJ1-2,14,.,TRBD1
CASSASGTPGKLFF,TGTGCCAGCAGCGCTTCCGGGACACCGGGAAAACTGTTTTTT,TRBV7-8,TRBJ1-4,14,many,.
CASKGEGAGTEAFF,TGCGCCAGCAAGGGAGAGGGGGCGGGTACTGAAGCTTTCTTT,TRBV5-1,TRBJ1-1,14,.,TRBD1
CASSQDGRNTQYF,TGTGCCAGCAGTCAGGACGGCAGGAATACGCAGTATTTT,TRBV28,TRBJ2-3,13,many,.
CASSSGSSYEQYF,TGTGCCAGCAGTAGCGGGAGCTCCTACGAGCAGTACTTC,TRBV12-3/TRBV12-4,TRBJ2-7,13,many,TRBD2
CASSQDVDNQPQHF,TGCGCCAGCAGCCAAGATGTCGACAATCAGCCCCAGCATTTT,TRBV4-3,TRBJ1-5,14,few,.
CASSLASDRGRGYTF,TGTGCCAGCAGCTTAGCGTCGGACAGGGGGCGCGGCTACACCTTC,TRBV7-8,TRBJ1-2,15,many,TRBD1
CASSPQMGRGSYNEQFF,TGTGCCAGTAGTCCCCAGATGGGTCGAGGCTCCTACAATGAGCAGTTCTTC,TRBV19,TRBJ2-1,17,few,.
CASSLATRNYGYTF,TGTGCCAGCAGCCTGGCGACCAGGAACTATGGCTACACCTTC,TRBV12-3/TRBV12-4,TRBJ1-2,14,.,.
CASSDRLRLGGYNEQFF,TGTGCCAGCAGTGACCGACTGCGACTAGGTGGTTACAATGAGCAGTTCTTC,TRBV6-4,TRBJ2-1,17,few,.
CASSLRDKGLATNEKLFF,TGTGCCAGCAGCTTAAGGGATAAAGGGCTTGCAACTAATGAAAAACTGTTTTTT,TRBV7-9,TRBJ1-4,18,.,.
CSARGPGTRVGGEQFF,TGCAGTGCTAGAGGCCCCGGGACTAGAGTCGGTGGTGAGCAGTTCTTC,TRBV20-1,TRBJ2-1,16,.,TRBD2
CASSQGALRIGGANVLTF,TGTGCCAGCAGCCAGGGAGCTCTTCGAATCGGTGGGGCCAACGTCCTGACTTTC,TRBV7-4,TRBJ2-6,18,.,.
CASSQHVNTEAFF,TGTGCCAGCTCTCAACACGTGAACACTGAAGCTTTCTTT,TRBV18,TRBJ1-1,13,.,.
CATSNRLAANEQFF,TGTGCCACCAGCAACAGACTAGCGGCGAATGAGCAGTTCTTC,TRBV15,TRBJ2-1,14,.,TRBD2
CASSLDWGAGELFF,TGTGCCAGCAGCTTGGATTGGGGCGCCGGGGAGCTGTTTTTT,TRBV7-8,TRBJ2-2,14,.,.
CASSFPGQGDEKLFF,TGTGCCAGCAGCTTTCCGGGACAGGGTGATGAAAAACTGTTTTTT,TRBV7-6,TRBJ1-4,15,many,TRBD1
CASSLTGGRVTQYF,TGTGCCAGCAGCCTTACGGGGGGCCGGGTTACGCAGTATTTT,TRBV7-2,TRBJ2-3,14,.,.
CASSFGTTQETQYF,TGTGCCAGCAGCTTCGGGACCACGCAAGAGACCCAGTACTTC,TRBV7-2,TRBJ2-5,14,many,.
CASSRRTSGRSAGELFF,TGCGCCAGCAGTCGTCGGACTAGCGGGAGAAGTGCCGGGGAGCTGTTTTTT,TRBV10-1,TRBJ2-2,17,.,TRBD2